These T cell receptor beta chains were read from a single sample in a study of blood T cell repertoires in COVID-19. Data came from immunoSEQ multiplex PCR; TCRdb stores just in-frame clones and leaves some out. The top ten hold around 0.84% of the sample, which has approximately 290,000 clones, 85% to 90% seen once. The sequenced sample consisted of peripheral blood. The receptors stem from a man aged 25 to 45 with acute or convalescent COVID-19. Both conserved end residues are part of each CDR3. The order of the fields is D gene, V gene, J gene, clone size, CDR3 length, CDR3 DNA, CDR3 protein. A D gene is named only where the DNA matches it firmly. Only some rows state a clone size, as once, few, many or a class for expanded clones.

.,TRBV3-1/TRBV3-2,TRBJ2-2,.,15,TGTGCCAGCAGCCCACGACTAGTTGGGGCCGGGGAGCTGTTTTTT,CASSPRLVGAGELFF
.,TRBV2,TRBJ1-6,.,15,TGTGCCAGCAAAGGGACTTCAGCTAGGAATTCACCCCTCCACTTT,CASKGTSARNSPLHF
TRBD1,TRBV6-5,TRBJ2-7,.,15,TGTGCCAGCAGTAAAACAGGGGTCCCCTCCTACGAGCAGTACTTC,CASSKTGVPSYEQYF
.,TRBV10-3,TRBJ1-2,few,11,TGTGCCATCAGTGACGGCTATGGCTACACCTTC,CAISDGYGYTF
.,TRBV6-5,TRBJ1-1,.,14,TGTGCCAGCAGTTACTCGAGGACACCCTTACAAATCCACTTT,CASSYSRTPLQIHF
TRBD2,TRBV30,TRBJ2-1,.,13,TGTGCCTGGATGGGACTAGCTAACAATGAGCAGTTCTTC,CAWMGLANNEQFF
TRBD1,TRBV6-5,TRBJ2-3,.,13,TGTGCCAGCAGCAGGGACAGGGGAGATACGCAGTATTTT,CASSRDRGDTQYF
.,TRBV5-1,TRBJ1-2,.,14,TGCGCCAGCAGCTTGGACAGGGATAACTATGGCTACACCTTC,CASSLDRDNYGYTF
.,TRBV5-1,TRBJ2-7,.,14,TGCGCCAGCAGCTTGGGCTCGGAGATGCTTGAGCAGTACTTC,CASSLGSEMLEQYF
.,TRBV19,TRBJ2-1,few,13,TGTGCCAGTAGTCCCCGGACTGTCTATGAGCAGTTCTTC,CASSPRTVYEQFF
TRBD1,TRBV28,TRBJ1-1,.,12,TGTGCCACCTGGCAGGGGGCCTCTGAAGCTTTCTTT,CATWQGASEAFF
.,TRBV15,TRBJ2-1,once,14,TGTGCCACCAGCAATGGGGGGTCCTACAATGAGCAGTTCTTC,CATSNGGSYNEQFF
.,TRBV5-1,TRBJ1-5,few,15,TGCGCCAGCAGCTTGGTATGGGGCGTTGGACAGCCCCAGCATTTT,CASSLVWGVGQPQHF
TRBD1,TRBV29-1,TRBJ1-2,.,13,TGCGCCGCGGGACAGGCGTCTAACTATGGCTACACCTTC,CAAGQASNYGYTF
.,TRBV15,TRBJ2-7,.,12,TGTGCCACCAGCAGAGACAGGGGCGAGCAGTACTTC,CATSRDRGEQYF